The 29 T cell receptor beta chains below come from one sample, sequenced in a study of T cell repertoires in cytomegalovirus infection. In TCRdb, the reads were re-called with MiXCR into one record per CDR3 protein. Altogether approximately 400,000 distinct CDR3 sequences are present, approximately 33% being singletons, with the ten largest covering about an eighth. Sequenced sample: PBMCs. The source of these receptors is a human donor in good health (CMV status not recorded). Some clones in this sample may be carry-over from other donors' samples.

With respect to this clonotype: Germline is not matched at one junction end, which may reflect a read error. The chain employs TRBV24-1 and TRBJ2-5; 11 bases line up with TRBD1. The CDR3 spans 15 residues. Germline CDR1 KGHDR, CDR2 SFDVKD. In DNA, the CDR3 is TGTTCCACCAGTGATAGGACAGGGGGCCGGGAGACCCAGTACTTC. Translating gives CSTSDRTGGRETQYF.

The rearrangement links TRBV6-2 or TRBV6-3 to TRBJ2-7, with 9 positions matching TRBD2. The CDR3 consists of 15 residues. The V and J ends lost 5 bases and 3 bases, in that order; junction bases with no gene match: 8. From germline, CDR1 is MNHEY and CDR2 SVGEGT. For the CDR3, the DNA is TGTGCCAGCAGTCATCCGGGACTAGCCATCTACGAGCAGTACTTC. Its protein product is CASSHPGLAIYEQYF.

The J gene is TRBJ2-7, the V gene TRBV7-2, with 9 bases lining up with TRBD1. The CDR3 spans 14 residues. Trimming took 5 bases from V and 7 from J; bases not matched to a gene: 9. The V gene's germline CDR1 is SGHTA and CDR2 FQGNSA. The DNA of the CDR3 is TGTGCCAGCAGCAAGAGGGACAGGGCGGGGGAGCAGTACTTC. This translates into CASSKRDRAGEQYF. Filled out from reference TRBV7-2 and TRBJ2-7, the complete variable domain reads GAGVSQSPSNKVTEKGKDVELRCDPISGHTALYWYRQSLGQGLEFLIYFQGNSAPDKSGLPSDRFSAERTGGSVSTLTIQRTQQEDSAVYLCASSKRDRAGEQYFGPGTRLTVT.

This chain joins TRBV12-3 or TRBV12-4 and TRBJ1-1, with D hard to call. Between the trimmed V and J ends, which lost 5 bases and 6 bases, there was a span of 13 bases. CDR3 length: 13 residues. CDR3 coding DNA: TGTGCCAGCAGTGTTAATAGTGGCCCTGAAGCTTTCTTT. Amino acids: CASSVNSGPEAFF.

This clonotype was recorded many times. The chain couples TRBV7-9 to TRBJ2-3, with 8 bases fitting TRBD1. Germline CDR1 is SEHNR and CDR2 is FQNEAQ (reference sequence). The CDR3 is 14 residues long. V lost 0 bases, J lost 6 bases, and 2 bases stayed unmatched. DNA of the CDR3: TGTGCCAGCAGCTTAGCCAGGGGGCTTGATACGCAGTATTTT. Translated, it gives CASSLARGLDTQYF.

This chain joins TRBV6-2 or TRBV6-3 and TRBJ2-2; 9 nucleotides match TRBD1. The germline V gene has CDR1 MNHEY and CDR2 SVGEGT. This CDR3 contains 15 residues. J gave up 7 bases and V 4 bases, and 7 bases lay outside the gene matches. CDR3 nucleotide sequence: TGTGCCAGCAGTTTGAGCAGACAGGGGGTCGGGGAGCTGTTTTTT. It yields the protein CASSLSRQGVGELFF.

The chain joins TRBV18 to TRBJ1-1; tentative D call: TRBD1 (5 bases). The length of the CDR3 is 14 residues. V was pared by 2 bases and J by 4 bases, with 11 bases between. Germline CDR1 reads KGHSH; CDR2 reads LQKENI. As DNA, the CDR3 is TGTGCCAGCTCACCATCAATGGGGGGCACTGAAGCTTTCTTT. Its protein is CASSPSMGGTEAFF.

CDR3 nucleotides: TGTGCCAGCAGCTTGGGGTGGTCGCGGTCGGGCTCCTATAATTCACCCCTCCACTTT. This sequence encodes CASSLGWSRSGSYNSPLHF. The chain combines TRBV5-6 with TRBJ1-6; D is uncertain. Trimming cost V 0 bases and J 0 bases, with 16 bases left between them. This CDR3 contains 19 residues. Germline loops: CDR1 SGHDT, CDR2 YYEEEE.

Worth noting for this clonotype: Given a much more abundant clone one base away, this may be a read error. The rearrangement links TRBV7-3 to TRBJ1-1, with D perhaps matching TRBD1 (5 bases). Trimming took 7 bases from V and 3 from J, leaving 12 bases between them. The CDR3 has 13 residues. Germline assignment: CDR1 SGHTA and CDR2 FQGTGA. Here the CDR3 DNA reads TGTGCCAGCATCTGGACACCCGACACTGAAGCTTTCTTT. Residues: CASIWTPDTEAFF.

This clonotype has more than one count but fewer than ten. The rearrangement uses TRBV6-1 and TRBJ2-1, with 7 bases fitting TRBD1. This CDR3 spans 16 amino acids. V lost 6 bases, J lost 0 bases, and 8 bases stayed unmatched. The germline V gene encodes CDR1 MNHNS and CDR2 SASEGT. As DNA, the CDR3 is TGTGCCAGCAGGCTGACAGGGTTTAGCTCCTACAATGAGCAGTTCTTC. This translates into CASRLTGFSSYNEQFF.

There are many counts of this clonotype. V gene TRBV7-6 combines with J gene TRBJ1-2; perhaps TRBD1 as D (6 bases). Germline lookup yields CDR1 SGHVS and CDR2 FNYEAQ. V lost 2 bases and J 8 bases, leaving 24 bases between the germline ends. The CDR3 loop spans 17 amino acids. CDR3 DNA: TGTGCCAGCAGCTTATCTGTCCGGGGGCAGGGACTAAGGGGCTACACCTTC. It is translated as CASSLSVRGQGLRGYTF.

The rearrangement links TRBV20-1 to TRBJ2-1; TRBD2 matches at 8 bases. V gave up 6 bases and J gave up 5 bases; unmatched junction bases: 15. This CDR3 region has 16 residues. The germline CDR1 and CDR2 sequences are DFQATT and SNEGSKA (reference sequence). The CDR3 DNA reads TGCAGTGCCAAACGGGGGGGTTGGAGGAGTGACAATGAGCAGTTCTTC. It translates to CSAKRGGWRSDNEQFF.

The V and J genes are TRBV4-3 and TRBJ2-7; D may be TRBD1 (5 bases). The CDR3 has 14 amino acids. Trimming pared 0 bases from V and 0 bases from J, leaving 6 bases between. The germline CDR1 and CDR2 sequences are LGHNA and YSLEER. The CDR3 loop reads CASSQERGSYEQYF. The CDR3 nucleotides are TGCGCCAGCAGCCAAGAAAGGGGCTCCTACGAGCAGTACTTC.

Points on this clonotype: A much larger clone differs by one base, so this may be a read error. The chain employs TRBV7-8 and TRBJ2-1; D unresolved. CDR3 length: 19 residues. Per the germline V gene, CDR1 is SGHVS and CDR2 is FQNEAQ. Between the trimmed V and J ends, which lost 1 base and 2 bases, there was a span of 21 bases. CDR3 region: CASSLDGGVGSRPYNEQFF. The CDR3 DNA reads as TGTGCCAGCAGCTTAGATGGTGGCGTGGGGTCCCGGCCCTACAATGAGCAGTTCTTC.

The gene calls are TRBV20-1 and TRBJ1-6; weak D call: TRBD1 (5 bases). Germline assignment: CDR1 DFQATT and CDR2 SNEGSKA (reference sequence). V was shortened by 6 bases and J by 0 bases, with 9 bases between the two germline ends. The CDR3 covers 14 residues. CDR3 bases: TGCAGTGCGGGGGTGAGCTCCTATAATTCACCCCTCCACTTT. Amino acid sequence: CSAGVSSYNSPLHF.

With respect to this clonotype: A junction boundary mismatches the germline segment, possibly from a read error. V and J are TRBV20-1 and TRBJ2-7; D may match TRBD1 or TRBD2 (6 bases each). The germline CDR1 and CDR2 sequences are DFQATT and SNEGSKA (reference sequence). The CDR3 runs 12 residues. The CDR3 DNA reads TGCAGTGCTACGGGGGCCCTGAACGAGAAGTACTTC. Protein: CSATGALNEKYF.

This clonotype was seen at least ten times. This chain links TRBV5-1 with TRBJ1-2; 8 bases align to TRBD1. The CDR3 sequence is 15 residues long. Per germline, CDR1 SGHRS and CDR2 YFSETQ. The ends lost 0 bases at V and 8 bases at J; junction bases unmatched: 9. The CDR3 region has the DNA TGCGCCAGCAGCTTGGGAAACACAGGGGGACGAGGCTACACCTTC. This gives the protein CASSLGNTGGRGYTF.

The rearrangement uses TRBV2 and TRBJ2-2, with D perhaps matching TRBD2 (7 bases). The CDR3 loop spans 14 amino acids. From germline, CDR1 is SNHLY and CDR2 FYNNEI. V was pared by 5 bases and J by 4 bases, with 11 bases between. CDR3 amino acids: CASSSGGATGELFF. The CDR3 DNA sequence: TGTGCCAGCAGTTCTGGGGGGGCCACCGGGGAGCTGTTTTTT.

This clonotype was recorded a few times. This chain joins TRBV19 and TRBJ1-1; 11 bases are a match to TRBD1. There are 14 residues in the CDR3. Germline loops: CDR1 LNHDA, CDR2 SQIVND (reference sequence). Germline trimming cut 6 bases from V and 4 bases from J; bases unmatched to any gene: 4. CDR3 DNA sequence: TGTGCCAGTAGGGACAGGGGGCCCGGCACTGAAGCTTTCTTT. Encoded protein: CASRDRGPGTEAFF. Together with reference TRBV19 and TRBJ1-1, the CDR3 gives the full variable domain: DGGITQSPKYLFRKEGQNVTLSCEQNLNHDAMYWYRQDPGQGLRLIYYSQIVNDFQKGDIAEGYSVSREKKESFPLTVTSAQKNPTAFYLCASRDRGPGTEAFFGQGTRLTVV.

A remark on this clonotype: At one end, the junction sequence differs from germline, possibly due to a read error. The chain recombines TRBV6-2 or TRBV6-3 with TRBJ1-6; 10 bases are a match to TRBD1. The CDR3 is 15 residues long. CDR1 and CDR2 (germline): MNHEY, SVGEGT. CDR3 in DNA: TGTGCCAGCAGCCTACGGACAGGGGGTAATTCACCCCTCAACTTT. Residues: CASSLRTGGNSPLNF.

This clonotype appeared many times. This chain uses TRBV5-1 with TRBJ1-1, with 7 bases matching TRBD1. Trimming removed 4 bases from V and 3 bases from J; junction bases left unmatched: 9. Looked up from germline, CDR1 is SGHRS and CDR2 is YFSETQ. The CDR3 sequence is 15 residues long. CDR3 amino acids: CASSRVQGQYTEAFF. The DNA for the CDR3 is TGCGCCAGCAGCCGCGTACAGGGGCAATACACTGAAGCTTTCTTT.

The chain couples TRBV4-3 to TRBJ2-2; D possibly corresponds to TRBD1 (5 bases). V gave up 0 bases and J gave up 6 bases, with 8 bases separating them. The CDR3 has 14 residues. The germline V gene encodes CDR1 LGHNA and CDR2 YSLEER. The CDR3 is CASSQEQASGELFF. CDR3 DNA: TGCGCCAGCAGCCAAGAACAGGCTTCCGGGGAGCTGTTTTTT.

The V and J genes are TRBV6-6 and TRBJ1-1; D is ambiguous. This CDR3 is 14 amino acids long. Germline lookup yields CDR1 MNHNY and CDR2 SVGAGI (reference sequence). Trimming took 2 bases from V and 1 from J, leaving 8 bases between them. CDR3 in DNA: TGTGCCAGCAGTTACGTGGCAGCGAACACTGAAGCTTTCTTT. Amino acids: CASSYVAANTEAFF.

This clonotype was detected many times. The genes are TRBV7-2 and TRBJ2-7, with 8 positions matching TRBD2. Germline-derived CDR1 and CDR2 are SGHTA and FQGNSA. Germline trimming cut 3 bases from V and 0 bases from J; bases unmatched to any gene: 4. The CDR3 is 15 amino acids. The chain's CDR3 is CASSFSGTSSYEQYF. The CDR3 DNA sequence: TGTGCCAGCAGCTTTTCCGGGACTAGCTCCTACGAGCAGTACTTC. The variable domain in full, completed from reference TRBV7-2 and TRBJ2-7, reads GAGVSQSPSNKVTEKGKDVELRCDPISGHTALYWYRQSLGQGLEFLIYFQGNSAPDKSGLPSDRFSAERTGGSVSTLTIQRTQQEDSAVYLCASSFSGTSSYEQYFGPGTRLTVT.

The chain employs TRBV5-5 and TRBJ2-7; D is uncertain. The CDR3 extends over 13 amino acids. Trimming removed 0 bases from V and 3 bases from J, with 7 bases in between. Germline CDR1 reads SGHKS; CDR2 reads YYEKEE (reference sequence). This chain's CDR3 is CASSLDKNYEQYF. The CDR3 DNA reads as TGTGCCAGCAGCTTGGACAAAAACTACGAGCAGTACTTC.

V usage is TRBV28 and J usage is TRBJ1-4, with 12 bases identical to TRBD1. The CDR3 runs 14 residues. The V segment lost 7 bases and the J segment 14 bases; nucleotides outside the gene matches: 11. CDR1 is MDHEN and CDR2 is SYDVKM in the germline V gene. The chain's CDR3 is CASMAGQGAGNLFF. DNA of the CDR3: TGTGCCAGCATGGCGGGACAGGGGGCAGGAAATCTGTTTTTT.

This clonotype has a handful of counts. J is TRBJ2-2 and V is TRBV20-1, with D perhaps matching TRBD2 (6 bases). The V gene's germline CDR1 is DFQATT and CDR2 SNEGSKA (reference sequence). The CDR3 loop spans 13 amino acids. Trimming removed 3 bases at V and 5 bases at J, with 10 bases between. CDR3 protein: CSARTRGTGELFF. The CDR3 DNA is TGCAGTGCTAGGACGCGGGGTACCGGGGAGCTGTTTTTT.

This clonotype was picked up one time. The rearrangement links TRBV4-1 to TRBJ2-2; 10 bases map to TRBD2. V gave up 3 bases and J gave up 6 bases; unmatched junction bases: 4. Germline V gene sequence: CDR1 MGHRA, CDR2 YSYEKL. CDR3 size: 15 residues. This CDR3 reads CASSQGLASPGELFF. In DNA, the CDR3 is TGCGCCAGCAGCCAGGGACTAGCGAGTCCCGGGGAGCTGTTTTTT.

The chain links TRBV28 to TRBJ1-6; 8 bases match TRBD1. Germline V lookup: CDR1 MDHEN, CDR2 SYDVKM. This CDR3 is 14 amino acids long. Trimming cost V 8 bases and J 9 bases; bases outside gene matches: 9. As DNA, the CDR3 is TGTGCCAGCGGAATCAGGGGGCAGGTTTCACCCCTCCACTTT. Translated, it gives CASGIRGQVSPLHF. Based on the CDR3 plus reference TRBV28 and TRBJ1-6, the full variable domain is DVKVTQSSRYLVKRTGEKVFLECVQDMDHENMFWYRQDPGLGLRLIYFSYDVKMKEKGDIPEGYSVSREKKERFSLILESASTNQTSMYLCASGIRGQVSPLHFGNGTRLTVT.